This T cell receptor (beta chain) came from a study of shared clonotypes between healthy human individuals. Produced via immunoSEQ multiplex PCR; TCRdb's table is partial and in-frame only. The table includes some 450,000 clones, 75% to 80% detected once. Germline CDR1 reads KGHSH; CDR2 reads LQKENI. Trimming left V 5 bases short and J 0 bases short, with 14 bases between. This CDR3 spans 15 amino acids. A word on this clone: This could be a read error, since a much larger clone is one nucleotide away. The CDR3 does not close with the conserved phenylalanine or tryptophan, likely indicating a read error.

This sequence joins TRBV18 and TRBJ2-7; D is ambiguous. This clonotype originated in a middle-aged woman in good health. Some clones in this sample may be carry-over from other donors' samples. Sequenced input: PBMCs. In DNA form, the CDR3 reads TGTGCCAGCTCAGCATCGGCCGATAGCTCCTACGAGCAGTACCTC. Amino acid sequence: CASSASADSSYEQYL.